Listed below are T cell receptor beta chains from one sample, sequenced in a study of shared clonotypes between healthy human individuals. TCRdb's copy holds only in-frame clones and misses some; the assay was immunoSEQ multiplex PCR. The table includes some 2 million clones, 95% detected once. Sample: naive CD4+ T cells sorted from blood. These receptors were collected from a man aged 18 to 30 in good health. Each CDR3 is given with its conserved first and last residue. D genes are given only for firm matches.

v_gene	j_gene	d_gene	CDR3aa	CDR3nt
TRBV4-3	TRBJ1-2	-	CASSQDGGQNGYTF	TGCGCCAGCAGCCAAGATGGGGGGCAGAATGGCTACACCTTC
TRBV5-4	TRBJ1-1	-	CASSSGPMNTEAFF	TGTGCCAGCAGCTCGGGCCCCATGAACACTGAAGCTTTCTTT
TRBV6-1	TRBJ1-3	-	CASSEAGNTIYF	TGTGCCAGCAGTGAGGCTGGAAACACCATATATTTT
TRBV28	TRBJ1-1	-	CASSLGGVNTEAFF	TGTGCCAGCAGTTTAGGAGGGGTGAACACTGAAGCTTTCTTT
TRBV28	TRBJ1-2	-	CASRHNYGYTF	TGTGCCAGCAGACATAACTATGGCTACACCTTC
TRBV5-1	TRBJ1-1	-	CASSNRAQNTEAFF	TGCGCCAGCAGCAACCGGGCCCAAAACACTGAAGCTTTCTTT
TRBV28	TRBJ1-1	-	CASSLRARAQTEAFF	TGTGCCAGCAGTTTAAGAGCCAGGGCCCAAACTGAAGCTTTCTTT
TRBV5-1	TRBJ2-5	TRBD1	CASSFPGGGETQYF	TGCGCCAGCAGCTTCCCAGGGGGCGGGGAGACCCAGTACTTC
TRBV6-1	TRBJ2-5	-	CASSAPNEREKTQYF	TGTGCCAGCAGCGCCCCAAATGAGAGGGAAAAGACCCAGTACTTC
TRBV28	TRBJ1-5	-	CASSLFWQLTKNLHF	TGTGCCAGCAGTTTATTTTGGCAACTAACAAAGAATCTACATTTT
TRBV7-3	TRBJ2-7	-	CASSPRVNYEQYF	TGTGCCAGCAGCCCCCGCGTAAACTACGAGCAGTACTTC